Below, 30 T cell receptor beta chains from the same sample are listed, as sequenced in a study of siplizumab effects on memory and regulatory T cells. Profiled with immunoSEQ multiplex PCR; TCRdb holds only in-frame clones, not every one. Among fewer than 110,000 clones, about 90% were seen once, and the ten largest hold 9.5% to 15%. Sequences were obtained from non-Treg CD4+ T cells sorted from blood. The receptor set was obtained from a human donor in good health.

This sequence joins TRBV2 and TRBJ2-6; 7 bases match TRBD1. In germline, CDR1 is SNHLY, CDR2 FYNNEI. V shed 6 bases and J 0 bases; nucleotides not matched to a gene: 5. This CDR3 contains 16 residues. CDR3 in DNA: TGTGCCAGCAGGAAAGACAGGGACTCTGGGGCCAACGTCCTGACTTTC. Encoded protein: CASRKDRDSGANVLTF.

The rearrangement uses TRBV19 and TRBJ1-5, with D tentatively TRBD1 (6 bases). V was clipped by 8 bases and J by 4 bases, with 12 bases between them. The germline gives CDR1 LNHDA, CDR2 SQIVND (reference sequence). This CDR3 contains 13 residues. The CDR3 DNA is TGTGCCAGTGGAGGGGGGAAGAATCAGCCCCAGCATTTT. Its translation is CASGGGKNQPQHF. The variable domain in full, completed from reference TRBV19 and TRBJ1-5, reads DGGITQSPKYLFRKEGQNVTLSCEQNLNHDAMYWYRQDPGQGLRLIYYSQIVNDFQKGDIAEGYSVSREKKESFPLTVTSAQKNPTAFYLCASGGGKNQPQHFGDGTRLSIL.

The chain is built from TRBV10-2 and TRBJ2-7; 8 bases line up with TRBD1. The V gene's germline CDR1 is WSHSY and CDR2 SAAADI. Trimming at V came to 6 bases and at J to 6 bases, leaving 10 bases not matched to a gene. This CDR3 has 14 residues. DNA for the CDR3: TGCGCCAGCAGCGACCAGGGGGCGTTAGTCGAGCAGTACTTC. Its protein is CASSDQGALVEQYF.

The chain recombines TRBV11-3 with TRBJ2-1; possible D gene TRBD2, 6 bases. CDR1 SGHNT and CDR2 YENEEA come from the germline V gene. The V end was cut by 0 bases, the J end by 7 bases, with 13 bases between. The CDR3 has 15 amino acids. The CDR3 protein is CASSLDTGEVNEQFF. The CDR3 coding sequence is TGTGCCAGCAGCTTAGATACGGGAGAGGTTAATGAGCAGTTCTTC.

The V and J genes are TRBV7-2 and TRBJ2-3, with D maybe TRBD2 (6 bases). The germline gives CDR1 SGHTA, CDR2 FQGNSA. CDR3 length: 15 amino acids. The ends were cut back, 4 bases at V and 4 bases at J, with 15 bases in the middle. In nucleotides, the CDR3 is TGTGCCAGCAGCTCCTTCGGGAGTAACTCAGATACGCAGTATTTT. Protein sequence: CASSSFGSNSDTQYF. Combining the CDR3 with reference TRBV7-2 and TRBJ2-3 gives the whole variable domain GAGVSQSPSNKVTEKGKDVELRCDPISGHTALYWYRQSLGQGLEFLIYFQGNSAPDKSGLPSDRFSAERTGGSVSTLTIQRTQQEDSAVYLCASSSFGSNSDTQYFGPGTRLTVL.

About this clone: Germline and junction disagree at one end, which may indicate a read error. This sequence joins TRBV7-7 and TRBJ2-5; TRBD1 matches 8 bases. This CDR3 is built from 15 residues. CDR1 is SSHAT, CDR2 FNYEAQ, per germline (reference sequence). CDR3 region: CASSYQGQGAETQYF. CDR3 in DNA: TGTGCTAGCAGCTACCAAGGACAGGGAGCAGAGACCCAGTACTTC.

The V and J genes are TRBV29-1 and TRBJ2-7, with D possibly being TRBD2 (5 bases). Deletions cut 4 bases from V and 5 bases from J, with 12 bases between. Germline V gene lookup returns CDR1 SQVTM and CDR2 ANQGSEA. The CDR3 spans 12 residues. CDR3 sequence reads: CSVAASQNEQYF. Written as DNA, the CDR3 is TGCAGCGTTGCGGCTAGCCAGAACGAGCAGTACTTC.

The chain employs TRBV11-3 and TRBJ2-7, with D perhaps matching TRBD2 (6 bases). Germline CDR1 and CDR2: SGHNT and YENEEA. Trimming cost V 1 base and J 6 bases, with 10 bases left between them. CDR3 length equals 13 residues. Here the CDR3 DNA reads TGTGCCAGCAGCTTAGGCGGGACTGGCGAGCAGTACTTC. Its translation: CASSLGGTGEQYF.

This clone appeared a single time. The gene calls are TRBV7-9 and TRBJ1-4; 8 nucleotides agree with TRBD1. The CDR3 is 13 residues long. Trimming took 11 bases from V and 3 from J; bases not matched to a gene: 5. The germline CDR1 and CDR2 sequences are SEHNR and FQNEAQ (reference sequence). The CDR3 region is CAGPGGPNEKLFF. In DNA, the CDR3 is TGTGCCGGTCCAGGGGGCCCTAATGAAAAACTGTTTTTT.

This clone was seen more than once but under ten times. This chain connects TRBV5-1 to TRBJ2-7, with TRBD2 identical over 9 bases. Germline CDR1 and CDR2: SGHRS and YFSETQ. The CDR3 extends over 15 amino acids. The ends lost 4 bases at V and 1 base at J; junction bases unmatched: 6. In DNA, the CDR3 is TGCGCCAGCAGCCAGACTAGCGGTCTTTCCTACGAGCAGTACTTC. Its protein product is CASSQTSGLSYEQYF.

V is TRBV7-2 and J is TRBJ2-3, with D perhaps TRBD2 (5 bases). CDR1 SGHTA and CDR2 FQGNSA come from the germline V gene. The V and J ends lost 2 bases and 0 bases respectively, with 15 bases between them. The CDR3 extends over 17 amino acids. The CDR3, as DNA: TGTGCCAGCAGCTTAAGGTCTGTCGGGATAAGCACAGATACGCAGTATTTT. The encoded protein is CASSLRSVGISTDTQYF.

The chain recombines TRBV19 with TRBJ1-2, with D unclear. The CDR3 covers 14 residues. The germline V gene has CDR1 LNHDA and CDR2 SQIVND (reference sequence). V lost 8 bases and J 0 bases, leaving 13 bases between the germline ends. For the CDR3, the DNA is TGTGCCAGTTCTCCAGGAGCGTCTAACTATGGCTACACCTTC. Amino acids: CASSPGASNYGYTF.

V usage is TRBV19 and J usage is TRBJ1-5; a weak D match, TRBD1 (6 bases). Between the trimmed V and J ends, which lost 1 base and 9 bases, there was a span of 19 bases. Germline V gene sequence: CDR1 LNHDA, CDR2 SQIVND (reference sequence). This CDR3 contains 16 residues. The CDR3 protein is CASSIGNPGAGSPQHF. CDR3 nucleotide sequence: TGTGCCAGTAGTATAGGAAATCCGGGGGCGGGTTCGCCCCAGCATTTT.

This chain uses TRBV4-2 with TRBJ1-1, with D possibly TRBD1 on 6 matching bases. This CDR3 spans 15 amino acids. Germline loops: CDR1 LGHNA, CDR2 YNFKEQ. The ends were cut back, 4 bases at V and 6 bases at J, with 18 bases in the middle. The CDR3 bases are TGTGCCAGCAGCCGAGCGGACAGTAGAATCCCTGAAGCTTTCTTT. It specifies CASSRADSRIPEAFF.

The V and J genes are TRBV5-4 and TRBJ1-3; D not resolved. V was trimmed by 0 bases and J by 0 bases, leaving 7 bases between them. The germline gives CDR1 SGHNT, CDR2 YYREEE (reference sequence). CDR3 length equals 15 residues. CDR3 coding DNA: TGTGCCAGCAGCTTGGTGGGGAGCTCTGGAAACACCATATATTTT. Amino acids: CASSLVGSSGNTIYF.

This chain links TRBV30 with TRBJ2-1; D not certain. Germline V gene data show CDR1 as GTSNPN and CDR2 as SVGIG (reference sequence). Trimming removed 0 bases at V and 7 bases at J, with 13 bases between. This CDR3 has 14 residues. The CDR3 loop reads CAWSVFTPRNEQFF. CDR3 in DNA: TGTGCCTGGAGTGTATTTACCCCTAGAAATGAGCAGTTCTTC. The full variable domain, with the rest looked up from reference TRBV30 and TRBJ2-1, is SQTIHQWPATLVQPVGSPLSLECTVEGTSNPNLYWYRQAAGRGLQLLFYSVGIGQISSEVPQNLSASRPQDRQFILSSKKLLLSDSGFYLCAWSVFTPRNEQFFGPGTRLTVL.

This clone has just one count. The CDR3 DNA reads TGTGCCTGGAGTGCCCACAGGGACAGCGGCTACACCTTC. Translating it yields CAWSAHRDSGYTF. The chain is built from TRBV30 and TRBJ1-2, with TRBD1 matching over 7 bases. The J segment lost 8 bases and the V segment lost 1 base, leaving 7 bases of the junction unmatched. This CDR3 is built from 13 residues. In germline, CDR1 is GTSNPN, CDR2 SVGIG (reference sequence).

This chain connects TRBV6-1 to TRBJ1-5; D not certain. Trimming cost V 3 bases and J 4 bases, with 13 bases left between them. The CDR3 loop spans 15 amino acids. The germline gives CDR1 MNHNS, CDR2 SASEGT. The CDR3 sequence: CASSDRRGPNQPQHF. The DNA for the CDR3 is TGTGCCAGCAGTGACCGCCGAGGGCCAAATCAGCCCCAGCATTTT.

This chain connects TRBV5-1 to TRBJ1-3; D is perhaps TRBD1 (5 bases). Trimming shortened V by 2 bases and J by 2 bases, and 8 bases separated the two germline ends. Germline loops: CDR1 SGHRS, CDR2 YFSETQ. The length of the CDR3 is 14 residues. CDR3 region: CASSLSGTGNTIYF. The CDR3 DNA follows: TGCGCCAGCAGCTTATCAGGGACTGGAAACACCATATATTTT.

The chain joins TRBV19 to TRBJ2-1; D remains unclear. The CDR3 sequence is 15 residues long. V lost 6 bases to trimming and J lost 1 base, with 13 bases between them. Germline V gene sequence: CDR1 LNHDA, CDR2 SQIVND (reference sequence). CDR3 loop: CASSASRGSYNEQFF. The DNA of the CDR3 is TGTGCCAGTAGCGCATCGAGAGGATCCTACAATGAGCAGTTCTTC.

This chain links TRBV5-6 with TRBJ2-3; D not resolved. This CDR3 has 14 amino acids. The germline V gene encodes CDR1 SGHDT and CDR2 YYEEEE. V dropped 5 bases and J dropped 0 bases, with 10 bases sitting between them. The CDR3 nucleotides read TGTGCCAGCAGTCCGGTAACTAGCACAGATACGCAGTATTTT. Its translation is CASSPVTSTDTQYF.

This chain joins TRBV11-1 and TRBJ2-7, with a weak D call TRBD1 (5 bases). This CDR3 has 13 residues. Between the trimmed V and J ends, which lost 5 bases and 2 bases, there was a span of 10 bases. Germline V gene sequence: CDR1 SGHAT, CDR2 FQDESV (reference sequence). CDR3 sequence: CASSLDSAYEQYF. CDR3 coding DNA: TGTGCCAGCAGCCTCGACAGCGCCTACGAGCAGTACTTC. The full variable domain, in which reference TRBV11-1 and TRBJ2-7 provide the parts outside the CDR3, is EAEVAQSPRYKITEKSQAVAFWCDPISGHATLYWYRQILGQGPELLVQFQDESVVDDSQLPKDRFSAERLKGVDSTLKIQPAELGDSAMYLCASSLDSAYEQYFGPGTRLTVT.

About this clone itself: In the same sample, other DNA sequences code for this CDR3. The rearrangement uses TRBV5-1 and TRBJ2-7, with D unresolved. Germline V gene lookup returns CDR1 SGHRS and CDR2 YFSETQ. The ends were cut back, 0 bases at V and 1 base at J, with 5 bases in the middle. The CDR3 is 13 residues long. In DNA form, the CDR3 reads TGCGCCAGCAGCTTGGCCGGTTCCTACGAGCAGTACTTC. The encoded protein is CASSLAGSYEQYF. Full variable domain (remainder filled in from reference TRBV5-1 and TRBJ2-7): KAGVTQTPRYLIKTRGQQVTLSCSPISGHRSVSWYQQTPGQGLQFLFEYFSETQRNKGNFPGRFSGRQFSNSRSEMNVSTLELGDSALYLCASSLAGSYEQYFGPGTRLTVT.

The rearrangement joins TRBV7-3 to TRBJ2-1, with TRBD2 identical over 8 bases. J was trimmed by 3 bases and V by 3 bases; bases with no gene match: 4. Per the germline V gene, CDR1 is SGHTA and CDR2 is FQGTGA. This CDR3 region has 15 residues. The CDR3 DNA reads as TGTGCCAGCAGCTTTCCCGGGAGGGACTACAATGAGCAGTTCTTC. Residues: CASSFPGRDYNEQFF.

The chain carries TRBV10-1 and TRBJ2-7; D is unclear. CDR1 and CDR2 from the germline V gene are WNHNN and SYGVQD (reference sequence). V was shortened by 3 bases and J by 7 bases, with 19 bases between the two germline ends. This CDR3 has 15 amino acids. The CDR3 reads CASSDIAAIPEEQYF. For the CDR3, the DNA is TGCGCCAGCAGTGATATAGCTGCCATCCCGGAGGAGCAGTACTTC.

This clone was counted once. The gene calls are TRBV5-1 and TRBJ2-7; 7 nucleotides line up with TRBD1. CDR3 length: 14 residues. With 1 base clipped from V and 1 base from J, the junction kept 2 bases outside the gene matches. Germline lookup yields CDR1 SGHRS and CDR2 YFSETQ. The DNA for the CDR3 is TGCGCCAGCAGCTTGTCAGGGGGATCCTACGAGCAGTACTTC. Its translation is CASSLSGGSYEQYF.

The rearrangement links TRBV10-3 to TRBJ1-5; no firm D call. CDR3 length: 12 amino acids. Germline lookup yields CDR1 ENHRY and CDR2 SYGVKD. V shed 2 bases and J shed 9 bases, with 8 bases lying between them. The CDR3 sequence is CAISEPDTPQHF. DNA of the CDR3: TGTGCCATCAGTGAGCCAGACACGCCCCAGCATTTT.

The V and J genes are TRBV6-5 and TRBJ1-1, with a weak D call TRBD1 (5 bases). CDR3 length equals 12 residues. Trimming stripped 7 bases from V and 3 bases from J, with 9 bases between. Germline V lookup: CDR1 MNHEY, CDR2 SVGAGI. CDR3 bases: TGTGCCAGCAATCGGGGGGACACTGAAGCTTTCTTT. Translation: CASNRGDTEAFF.

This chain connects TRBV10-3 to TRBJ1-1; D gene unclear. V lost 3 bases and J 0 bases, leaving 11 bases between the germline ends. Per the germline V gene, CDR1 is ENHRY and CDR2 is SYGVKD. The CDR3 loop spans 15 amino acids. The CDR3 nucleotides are TGTGCCATCAGTGAAGGTCGGGTAGTGAACACTGAAGCTTTCTTT. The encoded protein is CAISEGRVVNTEAFF.

The CDR3 reads CASSFRVREKLFF. The CDR3 bases are TGTGCCAGCAGCTTTCGGGTCAGGGAAAAACTGTTTTTT. The V call is TRBV5-4, the J call TRBJ1-4; D is unclear. The CDR3 consists of 13 residues. The V gene lost 2 bases and the J gene lost 8 bases, with 10 bases spanning the gap. From germline, CDR1 is SGHNT and CDR2 YYREEE (reference sequence).